A selection of T cell receptor beta chains follows, all from one sample in a study of beta chain features in type 1 diabetes. The repertoire was sequenced with immunoSEQ multiplex PCR; TCRdb's copy has only in-frame clones and lacks some. The profile shows 900,000 or so clones, roughly 16% of them singletons. Sequencing used naive CD4+ T cells from blood. Receptors were obtained from a woman younger than 35 in good health. CDR3s leave out the opening cysteine and the closing phenylalanine or tryptophan. The order of the fields is CDR3 length, V gene, J gene, CDR3 protein.

length: 14
V: TRBV6-6
J: TRBJ2-3
CDR3: ASSYSGRAGTGTQY

length: 11
V: TRBV7-6
J: TRBJ2-3
CDR3: ASSSRPTDTQY

length: 12
V: TRBV6-5
J: TRBJ1-1
CDR3: ASSRDSPNTEAF

length: 13
V: TRBV29-1
J: TRBJ2-5
CDR3: SVEKGRYRQETQY

length: 11
V: TRBV18
J: TRBJ2-5
CDR3: ASSPGQQETQY

length: 12
V: TRBV11-1
J: TRBJ2-7
CDR3: ASSQATESYEQY

length: 10
V: TRBV6-1
J: TRBJ2-7
CDR3: ASKGVLDEQY

length: 14
V: TRBV6-6
J: TRBJ1-1
CDR3: ASSYFPGFRGTEAF

length: 11
V: TRBV7-2
J: TRBJ2-1
CDR3: ASSFLAGPEQF

length: 16
V: TRBV7-9
J: TRBJ2-2
CDR3: ASSARTSGSSDTGELF

length: 14
V: TRBV7-2
J: TRBJ2-3
CDR3: ASSHGMGQGYNTQY

length: 9
V: TRBV20-1
J: TRBJ2-7
CDR3: SASRHYEQY

length: 12
V: TRBV19
J: TRBJ1-2
CDR3: ASSKGTGHEGYT

length: 13
V: TRBV7-8
J: TRBJ2-2
CDR3: ASSRDGRELWELF

length: 9
V: TRBV28
J: TRBJ1-2
CDR3: ASRQNYGYT

length: 12
V: TRBV7-9
J: TRBJ2-3
CDR3: ASSGRGSTDTQY

length: 10
V: TRBV18
J: TRBJ2-3
CDR3: ASSASTDTQY

length: 12
V: TRBV7-9
J: TRBJ2-1
CDR3: ASSLGGSNNEQF

length: 10
V: TRBV6-5
J: TRBJ2-7
CDR3: ASRRQGYEQY

length: 12
V: TRBV7-8
J: TRBJ2-1
CDR3: ASSLALAGDEQF

length: 13
V: TRBV25-1
J: TRBJ2-1
CDR3: ASSEGLWVSNEQF

length: 18
V: TRBV4-3
J: TRBJ2-4
CDR3: ASSQDMAGSSLGTKNIQY

length: 12
V: TRBV9
J: TRBJ2-1
CDR3: ASSVEGLPGEQF

length: 11
V: TRBV28
J: TRBJ2-6
CDR3: ASKDSGANVLT

length: 14
V: TRBV15
J: TRBJ1-5
CDR3: ATSRDHSYSNQPQH

length: 12
V: TRBV7-2
J: TRBJ1-2
CDR3: ASSLGQGGYGYT

length: 13
V: TRBV28
J: TRBJ2-1
CDR3: ASFEGSGSSNEQF

length: 16
V: TRBV9
J: TRBJ2-1
CDR3: ASSVGTSGPSSYNEQF

length: 13
V: TRBV19
J: TRBJ2-2
CDR3: ASSPGLALTGELF

length: 12
V: TRBV5-1
J: TRBJ2-7
CDR3: ASRSGPTTYEQY

length: 10
V: TRBV19
J: TRBJ2-1
CDR3: ATFGRYNEQF

length: 13
V: TRBV11-2
J: TRBJ2-1
CDR3: AIGSGTMINNEQF

length: 13
V: TRBV28
J: TRBJ2-1
CDR3: ASSFSGNIHNEQF

length: 7
V: TRBV29-1
J: TRBJ2-1
CDR3: SVDRVGV

length: 13
V: TRBV5-1
J: TRBJ1-5
CDR3: ASSSTGTRDQPQH

length: 12
V: TRBV11-2
J: TRBJ1-2
CDR3: ATAPTGGNYGYT

length: 12
V: TRBV10-2
J: TRBJ2-3
CDR3: ASKHFDPLRGPY